The clone carrying this T cell receptor (beta chain) was picked up many times. This sample is drawn from a study of spatial heterogeneity in lung cancer. Study information: Fewer alpha-chain than beta-chain sequences were consistently detected.

Indicated time point: sample taken at primary tumor resection. A total of some 70 untreated early-stage non-small cell lung cancer patients served as donors. Frozen PBMC, nontumor lung or tumor provided whole RNA, which was sequenced unsorted. On each TCR cDNA molecule, a unique molecular identifier was present. TCRdb used MiXCR to reprocess the 5' RACE reads, holding one entry per CDR3 protein. Of some 22,000 distinct CDR3 sequences listed, less than 6% are singletons. The sequence came from a male donor with early-stage non-small cell lung cancer. Sequenced material: PBMCs, taken at surgery.

CDR3 sequence reads: CASSAGQGAEQFF. In DNA, the CDR3 is TGTGCCAGCAGTGCCGGACAGGGGGCCGAGCAGTTCTTC. V usage is TRBV6-4 and J usage is TRBJ2-1, with 11 bases that match TRBD1. V dropped 4 bases and J dropped 10; count of bases not matched to a gene: 3. The CDR3 loop spans 13 amino acids. CDR1 MRHNA and CDR2 SNTAGT come from the germline V gene.